Below are 14 T cell receptor beta chains sequenced from a single sample in a study of STAT3 mutations in large granular lymphocyte leukemia (dated by TCRdb to between 2018 and 2021). Here is what the overall study found, with its caveats: At least one immunodominant TCRbeta clonotype was present in every T-LGLL patient, and multiple immunodominant subclonotypes appeared in about half of the T-LGLL patients.

Library preparation was by the immunoSEQ multiplex PCR assay. Imported from immuneACCESS, the table was reduced by TCRdb to in-frame sequences with V and J called. These copies leave out some clones; in studies compared against another copy, an unresolved V gene accounts for under half, and the cause of the remainder is not known. The sample table records tens of thousands of clones; about 90% of these occur just once. The ten largest clones take up 10% to 15% of the sample. No cognate antigen is known for these TCRs. The source material was peripheral blood mononuclear cells. Receptor source: a man aged 55 to 70 with T-cell large granular lymphocyte leukemia. Some clones in this sample may be carry-over from other donors' samples. The age is the age at diagnosis.

The chain couples TRBV7-2 to TRBJ2-5, with 7 bases aligning to TRBD2. J lost 3 bases, V lost 5 bases, and 6 bases had no gene match. The CDR3 extends over 14 amino acids. CDR1 is SGHTA and CDR2 is FQGNSA in the germline V gene. In nucleotides, the CDR3 is TGTGCCAGCAGCCGCGGGACTACAAAAGAGACCCAGTACTTC. Protein product: CASSRGTTKETQYF. The whole variable domain, filled in from reference TRBV7-2 and TRBJ2-5, reads GAGVSQSPSNKVTEKGKDVELRCDPISGHTALYWYRQSLGQGLEFLIYFQGNSAPDKSGLPSDRFSAERTGGSVSTLTIQRTQQEDSAVYLCASSRGTTKETQYFGPGTRLLVL.

This chain joins TRBV6-5 and TRBJ1-4, with 7 bases aligning to TRBD1. Germline V gene lookup returns CDR1 MNHEY and CDR2 SVGAGI. The CDR3 totals 15 residues. V gave up 0 bases and J gave up 8 bases; unmatched junction bases: 6. The CDR3 DNA reads TGTGCCAGCAGTTACTCGACCGCACAGGGGGAAAAACTGTTTTTT. It yields the protein CASSYSTAQGEKLFF.

This rearrangement joins TRBV11-3 to TRBJ2-5; no reliable D call. CDR1 and CDR2 (germline): SGHNT, YENEEA. Trimming shortened V by 5 bases and J by 5 bases, and 9 bases separated the two germline ends. CDR3 length: 12 amino acids. The CDR3 spells CASSSSGETQYF. The CDR3 DNA follows: TGTGCCAGCAGCAGTTCTGGGGAGACCCAGTACTTC.

The chain joins TRBV5-4 to TRBJ2-7, with a tentative D call TRBD1 (6 bases). Trimming left V 4 bases short and J 5 bases short, with 19 bases between. Germline V gives CDR1 SGHNT, CDR2 YYREEE (reference sequence). This CDR3 is 15 amino acids long. The CDR3 DNA reads TGTGCCAGCAGCAGTATAGGGACAAGGAGCGACGAGCAGTACTTC. Residues: CASSSIGTRSDEQYF.

The genes are TRBV6-5 and TRBJ1-5; no firm D call. Trimming stripped 5 bases from V and 3 bases from J, with 14 bases between. Germline loops: CDR1 MNHEY, CDR2 SVGAGI. This CDR3 has 15 residues. The CDR3 DNA follows: TGTGCCAGCAGTCTATCAGGAGCCAACAATCAGCCCCAGCATTTT. Translating gives CASSLSGANNQPQHF.

V usage is TRBV4-1 and J usage is TRBJ2-7; TRBD2 matches at 10 bases. This CDR3 region has 14 residues. Germline values: CDR1 MGHRA, CDR2 YSYEKL. With 6 bases clipped from V and 5 bases from J, the junction kept 7 bases outside the gene matches. CDR3 in amino acids: CASRDLAGDHEQYF. The CDR3 nucleotides are TGCGCCAGCAGAGATCTAGCGGGGGACCACGAGCAGTACTTC.

A single count supports this clone. The chain couples TRBV13 to TRBJ2-2; 7 bases line up with TRBD2. Germline CDR1 PRHDT, CDR2 FYEKMQ (reference sequence). Trimming removed 6 bases from V and 4 bases from J; junction bases left unmatched: 11. This CDR3 has 16 residues. CDR3 nucleotide sequence: TGTGCCAGCAGTCAAGGACTAGTCGTGAGCACCGGGGAGCTGTTTTTT. Encoded protein: CASSQGLVVSTGELFF.

The rearrangement links TRBV5-1 to TRBJ2-7; D not certain. The CDR3 runs to 14 residues. Germline V gives CDR1 SGHRS, CDR2 YFSETQ. V gave up 0 bases and J gave up 5 bases, with 12 bases separating them. The CDR3 reads CASSLETLGHEQYF. The CDR3 DNA follows: TGCGCCAGCAGCTTGGAAACCCTCGGGCACGAGCAGTACTTC.

The V call is TRBV7-9, the J call TRBJ1-1; D is possibly TRBD1 (6 bases). This CDR3 contains 16 residues. Germline CDR1 and CDR2: SEHNR and FQNEAQ (reference sequence). Between the trimmed V and J ends, which lost 2 bases and 2 bases, there was a span of 15 bases. The CDR3 reads CASSLRPTGFNTEAFF. For the CDR3, the DNA is TGTGCCAGCAGCTTACGTCCCACAGGGTTTAACACTGAAGCTTTCTTT. Full variable domain (rest looked up from reference TRBV7-9 and TRBJ1-1): DTGVSQNPRHKITKRGQNVTFRCDPISEHNRLYWYRQTLGQGPEFLTYFQNEAQLEKSRLLSDRFSAERPKGSFSTLEIQRTEQGDSAMYLCASSLRPTGFNTEAFFGQGTRLTVV.

The rearrangement joins TRBV4-3 to TRBJ2-1; weak D call: TRBD2 (6 bases). Germline V gene sequence: CDR1 LGHNA, CDR2 YSLEER. CDR3 length: 14 amino acids. Trimming left V 4 bases short and J 5 bases short, with 12 bases between. The CDR3, as DNA: TGCGCCAGCAGCCGCGGCGGGATGGACAATGAGCAGTTCTTC. Its protein is CASSRGGMDNEQFF.

V usage is TRBV28 and J usage is TRBJ2-7; TRBD1 or TRBD2 may be the D gene (5 bases each). This CDR3 region has 18 residues. CDR1 and CDR2 from the germline V gene are MDHEN and SYDVKM. Trimming cost V 5 bases and J 3 bases, with 26 bases left between them. The CDR3 bases are TGTGCCAGCAGTACACGGATGGGACCGCCTGGAACCTTCTACGAGCAGTACTTC. Encoded protein: CASSTRMGPPGTFYEQYF.

This sequence joins TRBV5-1 and TRBJ2-1, with 8 nucleotides matching TRBD1. Germline lookup yields CDR1 SGHRS and CDR2 YFSETQ. The CDR3 loop spans 15 amino acids. Germline trimming cut 8 bases from V and 10 bases from J; bases unmatched to any gene: 17. For the CDR3, the DNA is TGCGCCAGTAAGGCCGAGACAGGGGTAATAGAGGAGCAGTTCTTC. Translated, it gives CASKAETGVIEEQFF.

The genes are TRBV28 and TRBJ2-7, with 10 bases aligning to TRBD1. This CDR3 comprises 13 residues. Germline CDR1 and CDR2: MDHEN and SYDVKM. The J segment lost 4 bases and the V segment lost 8 bases, leaving 5 bases of the junction unmatched. Written as DNA, the CDR3 is TGTGCCAGCGCTACGGGACAGGGGTACGAGCAGTACTTC. Translating gives CASATGQGYEQYF.

This clone was detected only a few times. CDR3 sequence reads: CASSQDVTDSYEQYF. For the CDR3, the DNA is TGCGCCAGCAGCCAAGATGTAACGGATTCCTACGAGCAGTACTTC. V usage is TRBV4-3 and J usage is TRBJ2-7; no firm D call. Trimming removed 0 bases at V and 1 base at J, with 10 bases between. Germline V gene lookup returns CDR1 LGHNA and CDR2 YSLEER. The CDR3 loop spans 15 amino acids.